This T cell receptor (beta chain) derives from a study of T cell responses to AZD1222 COVID-19 vaccine. Study-level background: Doses given second, at about 4 or about 12 weeks, were pooled. Study-wide results and caveats: Clonal diversity may have been underestimated in mostly white British donors. A rise in Spike-specific TCR breadth and depth followed two AZD1222 doses.

This CDR3 is built from 16 residues. After removal of 6 bases from V and 3 bases from J, the junction contained 14 bases not matched to a gene. The germline V gene has CDR1 LNHDA and CDR2 SQIVND (reference sequence). A word on this clone: Its antigen is currently unknown.

Measured with immunoSEQ multiplex PCR; TCRdb has only the in-frame clones, and not every one. Found here are around 130,000 clones, approximately 91% of them singletons; the top ten hold around 4.7%. The V and J genes are TRBV19 and TRBJ2-7; 7 bases are shared with TRBD1. The TCR was taken from an adult in good health. The specimen comprised peripheral blood, sampled on day 0 of AZD1222 vaccination. The DNA for the CDR3 is TGTGCCAGTAGCATGTCCGGGGCAGGGGGTATCTACGAGCAGTACTTC. Its protein product is CASSMSGAGGIYEQYF.